Given below is one T cell receptor beta chain in context. The repertoire was sequenced with immunoSEQ multiplex PCR; TCRdb's copy has only in-frame clones and lacks some. In the table there are about 88,000 clones, approximately 88% of which are singletons. The CDR3 consists of 14 residues. Germline-derived CDR1 and CDR2 are LNHDA and SQIVND (reference sequence). With 5 bases removed from V and 2 bases from J, the gap between germline ends came to 13 bases. The sample comes from a study of T cell responses to AZD1222 COVID-19 vaccine. The sequence derives from an adult in good health. The V call is TRBV19, the J call TRBJ2-7; possible D gene TRBD2, 7 bases. The source material was peripheral blood, sampled on day 0 of AZD1222 vaccination. The CDR3, as DNA: TGTGCCAGTAGTGTCGGGGGGCCCGCCTACGAGCAGTACTTC. Translating gives CASSVGGPAYEQYF.